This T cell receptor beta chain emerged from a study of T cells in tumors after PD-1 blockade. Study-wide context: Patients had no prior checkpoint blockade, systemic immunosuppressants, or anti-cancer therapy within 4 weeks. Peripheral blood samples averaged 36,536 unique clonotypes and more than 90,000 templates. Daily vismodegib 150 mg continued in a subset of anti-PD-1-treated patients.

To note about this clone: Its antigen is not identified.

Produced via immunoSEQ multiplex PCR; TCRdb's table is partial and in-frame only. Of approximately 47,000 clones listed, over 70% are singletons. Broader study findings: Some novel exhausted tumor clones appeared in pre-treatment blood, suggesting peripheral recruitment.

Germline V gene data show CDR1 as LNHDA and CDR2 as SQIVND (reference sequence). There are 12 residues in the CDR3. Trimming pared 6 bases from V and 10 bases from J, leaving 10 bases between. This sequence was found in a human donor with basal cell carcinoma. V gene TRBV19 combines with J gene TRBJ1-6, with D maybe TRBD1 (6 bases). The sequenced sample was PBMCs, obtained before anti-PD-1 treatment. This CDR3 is CASRQGWSPLHF. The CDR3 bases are TGTGCCAGTAGGCAGGGGTGGTCACCCCTCCACTTT. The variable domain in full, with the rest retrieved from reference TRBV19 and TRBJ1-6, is DGGITQSPKYLFRKEGQNVTLSCEQNLNHDAMYWYRQDPGQGLRLIYYSQIVNDFQKGDIAEGYSVSREKKESFPLTVTSAQKNPTAFYLCASRQGWSPLHFGNGTRLTVT.